A selection of T cell receptor beta chains follows, all from one sample in a study of T cells in Graves' hyperthyroidism and ophthalmopathy. One entry per CDR3 protein results from TCRdb running MiXCR on the multiplex PCR reads. The profile covers fewer than 450,000 distinct CDR3 sequences, with about 17% appearing a single time and almost 35% taken by the ten largest. The source material was blood. Every receptor here comes from a woman aged 30 to 39 with Graves' hyperthyroidism that later progressed to Graves' ophthalmopathy. CDR3s include the opening cysteine and the closing phenylalanine or tryptophan. Each record gives: J gene, D gene, clone size, V gene, CDR3 DNA, CDR3 protein. D genes are given only for firm matches. Rows give clone size only sometimes, using once, few, many, or a class for an expanded clone.

>TRBJ2-3|.|.|TRBV7-7
TGTGCCAGCAGCCCAAGACTCGGGAGCACAGATACGCAGTATTTT
CASSPRLGSTDTQYF
>TRBJ1-1|.|many|TRBV18
TGTGCCAGCTCACCCCCACTGAACACTGAAGCTTTCTTT
CASSPPLNTEAFF
>TRBJ2-7|.|few|TRBV6-4
TGTGCCAGCAGCCAAGGAGGGACAGACTACGAGCAGTACTTC
CASSQGGTDYEQYF
>TRBJ2-1|.|many|TRBV3-1
TGTGCCAGCAGCCAAGAGGACGGCGGTGAGCAGTTCTTC
CASSQEDGGEQFF
>TRBJ2-5|.|few|TRBV4-2
TGTGCCAGCAGCCAAGTAGGGGACCAAGAGACCCAGTACTTC
CASSQVGDQETQYF
>TRBJ1-2|.|many|TRBV20-1
TGCAGTGCCTACGATTCCGGAGGGAACTATGGCTACACCTTC
CSAYDSGGNYGYTF
>TRBJ2-3|.|.|TRBV9
TGTGCCAGCAGCGTCATGGGGGAATATACAGATACGCAGTATTTT
CASSVMGEYTDTQYF
>TRBJ1-2|.|.|TRBV12-3/TRBV12-4
TGTGCCAGCAGTTCCCTCACAGCGACCTATGGCTACACCTTC
CASSSLTATYGYTF
>TRBJ1-4|.|many|TRBV20-1
TGCAGTGCTAGAGCAACGTTTGCAACTAATGGAAAACTGTTTTTT
CSARATFATNGKLFF
>TRBJ1-1|TRBD1|.|TRBV7-9
TGTGCCAGCAGCTCTCCGGACAGGGGGGAAGCTGAAGCTTTCTTT
CASSSPDRGEAEAFF
>TRBJ2-1|TRBD2|many|TRBV6-2/TRBV6-3
TGTGCCAGCAGTCTAGCGGGCATCCAGTACAATGAGCAGTTCTTC
CASSLAGIQYNEQFF
>TRBJ2-7|TRBD1|many|TRBV29-1
TGCAGCGTGGGCCCCGGGACAGAGTCCCCCTACGAGCAGTACTTC
CSVGPGTESPYEQYF
>TRBJ2-1|TRBD1|few|TRBV30
TGTGCCTGGAGTACAGGGGGCCTTTACAATGAGCAGTTCTTC
CAWSTGGLYNEQFF
>TRBJ1-5|.|many|TRBV6-1
TGTGCCAGCAGTGAACGGCTCAGAAGCACTGGGCAGCCCCAGCATTTT
CASSERLRSTGQPQHF
>TRBJ1-3|.|few|TRBV20-1
TGCGGGGGGGGGAGCAACTCTGGAAACACCATATATTTT
CGGGSNSGNTIYF
>TRBJ2-1|.|.|TRBV6-2/TRBV6-3
TGTGCCAGCACCTCGTCGGGGGTCAATGAGCAGTTCTTC
CASTSSGVNEQFF
>TRBJ2-1|TRBD2|.|TRBV11-2
TGTGCCAGCAGCTCGATGACTAGCGGTTACAATGAGCAGTTCTTC
CASSSMTSGYNEQFF
>TRBJ1-5|TRBD1|many|TRBV7-2
TGTGCCAGCAGCTTAGGGGACAGGGACAATCAGCCCCAGCATTTT
CASSLGDRDNQPQHF
>TRBJ2-1|.|many|TRBV5-1
TGCGCCAGCAGCTCTCCGGACCACTCCTACAATGAGCAGTTCTTC
CASSSPDHSYNEQFF
>TRBJ2-2|TRBD1|many|TRBV9
TGTGCCAGCAGCGTAGGTCGGGACAGGGGATACACCGGGGAGCTGTTTTTT
CASSVGRDRGYTGELFF
>TRBJ2-3|.|.|TRBV14
TGTGCCAGCAGCCAGCTTAGCGGCACAGATACGCAGTATTTT
CASSQLSGTDTQYF
>TRBJ2-1|TRBD2|.|TRBV10-1
TGCGCCAGCAGTGAGTCTAGGACTAGCGGGTGGGATGAGCAGTTCTTC
CASSESRTSGWDEQFF
>TRBJ2-1|TRBD2|few|TRBV4-1
TGCGCCAGCAGCCGGGGACTAGCAGGCAATGAGCAGTTCTTC
CASSRGLAGNEQFF
>TRBJ2-5|.|.|TRBV2
TGTGCCAGCACCCAGGGAAGGGAGACCCAGTACTTC
CASTQGRETQYF
>TRBJ1-6|.|.|TRBV25-1
.
CASSVGQGATIHF
>TRBJ2-7|TRBD2|many|TRBV3-1
TGTGCCAGCAGCCAACCCGGGACTAGCGGGAGGTCCGAGCAGTACTTC
CASSQPGTSGRSEQYF
>TRBJ2-4|.|few|TRBV6-1
TGTGCCAGCAGTACACTTGGACCGGCGAACATTCAGTACTTC
CASSTLGPANIQYF
>TRBJ1-1|.|many|TRBV2
TGTGCCAGCAGCGCGGAAGATAACACTGAAGCTTTCTTT
CASSAEDNTEAFF
>TRBJ1-1|.|.|TRBV19
TGTGCCAGTAGTCCCCAGATCGAGGGCACTGAAGCTTTCTTT
CASSPQIEGTEAFF
>TRBJ1-5|TRBD1|many|TRBV28
TGTGCCAGCAGTCCGTTACAGGGGGCGAAGGGTCAGCCCCAGCATTTT
CASSPLQGAKGQPQHF
>TRBJ2-2|TRBD2|many|TRBV12-3/TRBV12-4
TGTGCCAGCAGTTTAGCTGGCGCGGGAGGGACCGGGGAGCTGTTTTTT
CASSLAGAGGTGELFF
>TRBJ1-4|TRBD1|few|TRBV7-6
TGTGCCAGCAGCCGACAGGGGATTAATGAAAAACTGTTTTTT
CASSRQGINEKLFF
>TRBJ2-3|TRBD2|.|TRBV3-1
TGTGCCAGCAGCCAAGAAGTCGCACTAGCGGTCACAGATACGCAGTATTTT
CASSQEVALAVTDTQYF
>TRBJ2-5|.|many|TRBV2
TGTGCCAGCAGTGATGGGCAGGTAGGGGAGACCCAGTACTTC
CASSDGQVGETQYF
>TRBJ2-3|TRBD2|.|TRBV7-9
TGTGCCAGCAGCCCACCCTCCCGACTAGCGGGATTGAATACGCAGTATTTT
CASSPPSRLAGLNTQYF
>TRBJ1-5|TRBD1|many|TRBV2
TGTGCCAGCAGAGACAGGGGAACGAGTCAGCCCCAGCATTTT
CASRDRGTSQPQHF
>TRBJ2-3|TRBD1|few|TRBV20-1
TGCAGTGCTAGGGGACAGGGGGCAGATACGCAGTATTTT
CSARGQGADTQYF
>TRBJ1-5|TRBD1|many|TRBV5-1
TGCGCCAGCAGCTCGACAGGGGATAGCAATCAGCCCCAGCATTTT
CASSSTGDSNQPQHF
>TRBJ2-7|.|few|TRBV7-6
TGTGCCAGCAGCTCCGCCCCGGGAAACTACGAGCAGTACTTC
CASSSAPGNYEQYF
>TRBJ1-4|.|few|TRBV4-1
TGCGCCAGCAGCCAAGAGGGGTTTGGTGAAAAACTGTTTTTT
CASSQEGFGEKLFF
>TRBJ1-4|.|many|TRBV2
TGTGCCAGCAGTGAAGAACGGGTTAGTGAAAAACTGTTTTTT
CASSEERVSEKLFF
>TRBJ1-2|.|many|TRBV2
TGTGCCAGCAGTGAAGCGTCAGGTCCTAACTATGGCTACACCTTC
CASSEASGPNYGYTF
>TRBJ1-1|.|many|TRBV11-2
TGTGCCAGCAGCTTAGTGCGGGGGCGGCACACTGAAGCTTTCTTT
CASSLVRGRHTEAFF
>TRBJ2-7|.|many|TRBV2
TGTGCCAGCCGGGAGGGACAGGGAGTCGGCGAGCAGTACTTC
CASREGQGVGEQYF
>TRBJ2-5|TRBD1|.|TRBV5-1
TGCGCCAGCAGCCCCGGGACAGCTGAGACCCAGTACTTC
CASSPGTAETQYF
>TRBJ2-1|.|few|TRBV5-8
TGTGCCAGCAGCCCCCTCACTAGTCGGAATGAGCAGTTCTTC
CASSPLTSRNEQFF
>TRBJ2-1|.|many|TRBV10-3
TGTGCCATCAGAGGGACTCCGGTCGACAATGAGCAGTTCTTC
CAIRGTPVDNEQFF
>TRBJ2-7|.|many|TRBV12-3/TRBV12-4
TGTGCCAGCAGTTTGGGCAGTTTAGTCGTAAGCTCCTACGAGCAGTACTTC
CASSLGSLVVSSYEQYF
>TRBJ1-2|.|many|TRBV20-1
TGCAGTGCTTTCAACAGGGCGTCGAACTATGGCTACACCTTC
CSAFNRASNYGYTF
>TRBJ2-5|.|few|TRBV5-1
TGCGCCAGCAGCTTTATACCCGCGGGGGCCAGACACCAAGAGACCCAGTACTTC
CASSFIPAGARHQETQYF
>TRBJ2-5|TRBD1|many|TRBV7-9
TGTGCCAGCAGCTGGGGACAGGGAGTAGGAGAGACCCAGTACTTC
CASSWGQGVGETQYF
>TRBJ2-1|.|many|TRBV20-1
TGCAGTGCTCCGTTGACAACCTACAATGAGCAGTTCTTC
CSAPLTTYNEQFF
>TRBJ2-7|TRBD2|.|TRBV9
TGTGCCAGCAGTAGAGCGGGAGACGGCGAGCAGTACTTC
CASSRAGDGEQYF
>TRBJ1-5|.|.|TRBV4-1
TGCGCCAGCAGCCCACAGGGAAGTAGCAATCAGCCCCAGCATTTT
CASSPQGSSNQPQHF
>TRBJ2-5|TRBD2|.|TRBV5-1
TGCGCCAGCAGCTTGGGGACTAGCGGGGAGCCGGGGGAGACCCAGTACTTC
CASSLGTSGEPGETQYF
>TRBJ2-1|TRBD2|.|TRBV13
TGTGCCAGCAGCTTAGTAGCTAGCGGGAGGGTGTCCTACAATGAGCAGTTCTTC
CASSLVASGRVSYNEQFF
>TRBJ1-2|TRBD1|few|TRBV5-1
TGCGCCAGCAGCTTCACTCCCGGGACAGCAGATGGCTACACCTTC
CASSFTPGTADGYTF
>TRBJ1-1|.|many|TRBV4-1
TGCGCCAGCAGCCTAGGGGGATCCATGAACACTGAAGCTTTCTTT
CASSLGGSMNTEAFF
>TRBJ2-1|TRBD1|many|TRBV28
TGTGCCAGCAGTTCCGGGACAGGGTCCTACAATGAGCAGTTCTTC
CASSSGTGSYNEQFF
>TRBJ1-4|.|.|TRBV7-9
TGTGCCAGCAGCACAGGGAGGGAAAAACTGTTTTTT
CASSTGREKLFF